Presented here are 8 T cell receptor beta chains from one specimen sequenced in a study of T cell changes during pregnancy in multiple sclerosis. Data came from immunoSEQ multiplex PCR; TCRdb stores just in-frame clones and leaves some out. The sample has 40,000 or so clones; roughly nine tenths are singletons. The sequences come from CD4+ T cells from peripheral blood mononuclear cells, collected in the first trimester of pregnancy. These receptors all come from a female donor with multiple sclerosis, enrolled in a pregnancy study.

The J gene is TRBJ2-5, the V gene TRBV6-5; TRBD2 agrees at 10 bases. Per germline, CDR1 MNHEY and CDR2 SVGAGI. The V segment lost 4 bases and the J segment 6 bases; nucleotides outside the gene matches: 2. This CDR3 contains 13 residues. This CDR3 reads CASSSSGRKTQYF. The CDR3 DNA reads TGTGCCAGCAGTTCTAGCGGGAGAAAGACCCAGTACTTC.

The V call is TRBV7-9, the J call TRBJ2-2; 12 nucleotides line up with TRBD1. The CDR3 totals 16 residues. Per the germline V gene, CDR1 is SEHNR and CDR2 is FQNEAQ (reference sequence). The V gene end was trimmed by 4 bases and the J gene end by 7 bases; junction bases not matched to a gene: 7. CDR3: CASSSPGQGADGELFF. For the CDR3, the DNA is TGTGCCAGCAGCTCTCCGGGACAGGGGGCTGACGGGGAGCTGTTTTTT.

The CDR3 is CASSVDPPGEQYF. CDR3 bases: TGTGCCAGCAGCGTAGACCCACCCGGGGAGCAGTACTTC. The chain is built from TRBV9 and TRBJ2-7; D gene ambiguous. Germline V gene data show CDR1 as SGDLS and CDR2 as YYNGEE. The CDR3 is made up of 13 amino acids. The ends were cut back, 0 bases at V and 7 bases at J, with 11 bases in the middle.

Written as DNA, the CDR3 is TGTGCCAGCGCCCTGGGACTACGGGGGGATGAGCAGTTCTTC. This gives the protein CASALGLRGDEQFF. The chain uses TRBV2 and TRBJ2-1, with TRBD2 identical over 7 bases. V lost 8 bases to trimming and J lost 8 bases; unmatched junction nucleotides: 12. Germline assignment: CDR1 SNHLY and CDR2 FYNNEI. CDR3 length: 14 amino acids.

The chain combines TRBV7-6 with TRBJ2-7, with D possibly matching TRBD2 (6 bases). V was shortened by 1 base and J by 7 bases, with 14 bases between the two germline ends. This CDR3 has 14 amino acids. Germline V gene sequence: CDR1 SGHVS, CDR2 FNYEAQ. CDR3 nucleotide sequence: TGTGCCAGCAGCTTAGGTTCAGGCGGGGCGGAGCAGTACTTC. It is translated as CASSLGSGGAEQYF.

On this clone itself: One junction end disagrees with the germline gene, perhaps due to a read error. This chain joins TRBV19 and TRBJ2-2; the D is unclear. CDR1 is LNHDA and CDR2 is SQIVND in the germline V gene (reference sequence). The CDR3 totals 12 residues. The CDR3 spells CANSRGGGELFF. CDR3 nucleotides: TGTGCCAATAGTCGTGGCGGCGGGGAGCTGTTTTTT. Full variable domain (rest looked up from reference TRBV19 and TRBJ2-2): DGGITQSPKYLFRKEGQNVTLSCEQNLNHDAMYWYRQDPGQGLRLIYYSQIVNDFQKGDIAEGYSVSREKKESFPLTVTSAQKNPTAFYLCANSRGGGELFFGEGSRLTVL.

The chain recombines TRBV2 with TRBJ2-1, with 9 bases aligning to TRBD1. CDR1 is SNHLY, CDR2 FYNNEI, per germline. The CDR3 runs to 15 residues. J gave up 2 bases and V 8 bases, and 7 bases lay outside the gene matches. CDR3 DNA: TGTGCCAGCGAGGGTCGGGACAGGGCCTACAATGAGCAGTTCTTC. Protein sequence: CASEGRDRAYNEQFF.

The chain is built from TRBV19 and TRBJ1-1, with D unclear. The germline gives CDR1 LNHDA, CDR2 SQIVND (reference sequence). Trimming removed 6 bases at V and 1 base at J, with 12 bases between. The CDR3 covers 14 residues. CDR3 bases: TGTGCCAGTAGCCAGCGGTCTCAGAACACTGAAGCTTTCTTT. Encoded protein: CASSQRSQNTEAFF.